A single sample gave rise to the 16 T cell receptor beta chains below, sequenced in a study of low-dose radiotherapy and immunotherapy resistance in tumors. The time point is: before trial treatment. TRAV- and TRBV-specific primers were used for first-strand cDNA, which covered alpha and beta chains. Amplification of TCRs used a constant-region primer and V-primer adapter for roughly 21 PCR cycles. TCRdb re-analysed the reads in MiXCR, keeping a single row per CDR3 protein. The sample lists roughly 39,000 distinct CDR3 sequences; roughly 30% were seen once. The sequencing used PBMCs, collected before treatment. Receptor source: a male donor with gallbladder cancer.

This clonotype was seen ten or more times. The V and J genes are TRBV29-1 and TRBJ2-7; possibly TRBD1 or TRBD2 for D (5 bases each). CDR1 and CDR2 from the germline V gene are SQVTM and ANQGSEA. Trimming cost V 1 base and J 2 bases, with 18 bases left between them. The CDR3 length is 16 residues. CDR3 bases: TGCAGCGTTGAAGGAATCGGGACCAGCAAGGCCTACGAGCAGTACTTC. It encodes CSVEGIGTSKAYEQYF.

The V gene is TRBV6-2 or TRBV6-3, the J gene TRBJ2-5; 9 nucleotides align to TRBD1. The CDR3 covers 16 residues. Losses at the gene ends were 2 bases for V and 5 bases for J; bases not matched to a gene: 9. The germline V gene encodes CDR1 MNHEY and CDR2 SVGEGT. The CDR3 DNA reads as TGTGCCAGCAGTTACATGGACAGGGGAGGGGTGGAGACCCAGTACTTC. Its translation: CASSYMDRGGVETQYF.

This clonotype appeared many times. V gene TRBV12-3 or TRBV12-4 combines with J gene TRBJ2-7; 8 bases fit TRBD2. J was trimmed by 2 bases and V by 5 bases; bases with no gene match: 8. This CDR3 has 15 residues. The CDR3 reads CASSQKGGGTYEQYF. The CDR3 DNA sequence: TGTGCCAGCAGTCAGAAGGGCGGGGGGACCTACGAGCAGTACTTC.

This clonotype was seen many times. The gene calls are TRBV12-3 or TRBV12-4 and TRBJ2-1; TRBD2 matches at 11 bases. The CDR3 consists of 14 residues. V lost 7 bases, J lost 7 bases, and 6 bases stayed unmatched. The CDR3 is CASTNSGRGNEQFF. The CDR3 nucleotides are TGTGCCAGCACCAATAGCGGGAGGGGGAATGAGCAGTTCTTC.

V and J are TRBV7-9 and TRBJ2-7, with D perhaps TRBD1 (6 bases). CDR1 is SEHNR, CDR2 FQNEAQ, per germline (reference sequence). With 5 bases removed from V and 3 bases from J, the gap between germline ends came to 17 bases. The CDR3 contains 15 residues. CDR3 residues: CASSPRDRTSYEQYF. The CDR3 DNA follows: TGTGCCAGCAGCCCCCGCGACAGGACAAGCTACGAGCAGTACTTC.

This clonotype came up many times. J is TRBJ1-1 and V is TRBV7-2; the D gene is possibly TRBD1 (5 bases). Germline-derived CDR1 and CDR2 are SGHTA and FQGNSA. Trimming shortened V by 5 bases and J by 4 bases, and 14 bases separated the two germline ends. The length of the CDR3 is 14 residues. In DNA form, the CDR3 reads TGTGCCAGCAGCCGCAACATGGGGGGCACTGAAGCTTTCTTT. This translates into CASSRNMGGTEAFF.

The sample holds many counts of this clonotype. The J gene is TRBJ1-1, the V gene TRBV21-1. TRBV21-1 is given as a pseudogene. CDR3 length: 16 residues. CDR3 nucleotides: TGTGCCAGCAGCAATTTTGGGGGTTCATCGAACACTGAAGCTTTCTTT. Its translation is CASSNFGGSSNTEAFF.

The chain uses TRBV29-1 and TRBJ2-3, with D maybe TRBD1 (6 bases). This CDR3 contains 12 residues. The V end was cut by 7 bases, the J end by 12 bases, with 20 bases between. Looked up from germline, CDR1 is SQVTM and CDR2 is ANQGSEA. The CDR3 spells CSGLRDTESQYF. The CDR3 DNA sequence: TGCAGCGGCCTCCGGGACACGGAAAGCCAGTATTTT.

This clonotype was detected ten times or more. The V gene is TRBV7-2, the J gene TRBJ1-1, with D uncertain. Trimming shortened V by 1 base and J by 1 base, and 10 bases separated the two germline ends. Germline values: CDR1 SGHTA, CDR2 FQGNSA. The CDR3 covers 15 residues. The CDR3 bases are TGTGCCAGCAGCTTAGTCGGTCAAGCGAACACTGAAGCTTTCTTT. Protein: CASSLVGQANTEAFF.

V gene TRBV6-6 combines with J gene TRBJ2-1, with TRBD2 matching 10 bases. The CDR3 sequence is 15 residues long. V lost 4 bases and J lost 3; bases outside the gene matches: 3. From germline, CDR1 is MNHNY and CDR2 SVGAGI (reference sequence). CDR3 sequence: CASSSLAGSYNEQFF. The CDR3 DNA reads TGTGCCAGCAGTTCACTAGCGGGAAGCTACAATGAGCAGTTCTTC.

This clonotype was seen many times. The V gene is TRBV5-1, the J gene TRBJ2-3; possibly TRBD2 for D (5 bases). The germline gives CDR1 SGHRS, CDR2 YFSETQ. Trimming left V 0 bases short and J 3 bases short, with 11 bases between. CDR3 size: 15 residues. The CDR3: CASSLDGDKTDTQYF. The CDR3, as DNA: TGCGCCAGCAGCTTGGACGGGGATAAGACAGATACGCAGTATTTT.

The chain joins TRBV12-3 or TRBV12-4 to TRBJ1-2; a possible D gene is TRBD1 (5 bases). Trimming cost V 3 bases and J 8 bases, with 10 bases left between them. The CDR3 runs 12 residues. In nucleotides, the CDR3 is TGTGCCAGCAGTTTCTCGGGGCGCGGCTACACCTTC. Protein product: CASSFSGRGYTF.

The rearrangement links TRBV11-2 to TRBJ2-3, with TRBD1 identical over 9 bases. Per germline, CDR1 SGHAT and CDR2 FQNNGV. Trimming at V came to 0 bases and at J to 4 bases, leaving 2 bases not matched to a gene. The CDR3 runs to 15 residues. CDR3 DNA: TGTGCCAGCAGCTTAGATTACAGGGGGCCAGATACGCAGTATTTT. This sequence encodes CASSLDYRGPDTQYF.

About this clonotype itself: Given a far larger clone just one base away, this is likely a sequencing read error. The chain has TRBV6-5 and TRBJ1-5; no firm D call. The V gene lost 6 bases and the J gene lost 3 bases, with 12 bases spanning the gap. The CDR3 length is 14 residues. The germline V gene has CDR1 MNHEY and CDR2 SVGAGI. CDR3 in DNA: TGTGCCAGCAGGAAGGTACCTAACAATCAGCCCCAGCATTTT. Translation gives CASRKVPNNQPQHF.

CDR3 protein: CASRLGATNEKLFF. In DNA form, the CDR3 reads TGTGCCAGCAGATTGGGGGCAACTAATGAAAAACTGTTTTTT. V usage is TRBV12-3 or TRBV12-4 and J usage is TRBJ1-4; maybe TRBD1 (5 bases). This CDR3 contains 14 residues. Trimming removed 6 bases from V and 0 bases from J, with 8 bases in between.

This clonotype has a handful of counts. A single base is all that separates this from a far larger clone, so a read error is likely. V usage is TRBV4-2 and J usage is TRBJ2-5; 9 bases match TRBD2. The V gene end was trimmed by 6 bases and the J gene end by 11 bases; junction bases not matched to a gene: 16. Germline V gene lookup returns CDR1 LGHNA and CDR2 YNFKEQ. The CDR3 spans 15 residues. CDR3 sequence (DNA): TGTGCCAGCAGGGTTAGCGGGGGCTCCTACAATGAGCAGTACTTC. Residues: CASRVSGGSYNEQYF.